This T cell receptor (beta chain) was recovered during a study of blood T cell repertoires in COVID-19. Study at large: Donors in the United States, Italy and Spain gave samples during acute or convalescent COVID-19. Sources were T cells, B-cell-depleted T cells, or PBMCs; the material itself was cDNA or gDNA.

With 9 bases removed from V and 2 bases from J, the gap between germline ends came to 17 bases. CDR1 and CDR2 from the germline V gene are MNHEY and SVGAGI. The CDR3 extends over 15 amino acids. Per the study methods: Quantification of nucleated cells was approximated via reference gene primer amplification. Method: immunoSEQ multiplex PCR; TCRdb's copy keeps in-frame clones and lacks some. V, J and clone size are taken as reported in that table, and D and trimming were inferred from the DNA itself. The sample holds about 240,000 clones, approximately 86% seen once. The chain uses TRBV6-5 and TRBJ1-5; D is perhaps TRBD1 (5 bases). The sequencing sample was made of peripheral blood. The origin of this receptor is a woman in her 70s with active or convalescent COVID-19. CDR3 amino acids: CASLPGQSGNQPQHF. DNA for the CDR3: TGTGCCAGTCTACCAGGGCAGTCTGGCAATCAGCCCCAGCATTTT.